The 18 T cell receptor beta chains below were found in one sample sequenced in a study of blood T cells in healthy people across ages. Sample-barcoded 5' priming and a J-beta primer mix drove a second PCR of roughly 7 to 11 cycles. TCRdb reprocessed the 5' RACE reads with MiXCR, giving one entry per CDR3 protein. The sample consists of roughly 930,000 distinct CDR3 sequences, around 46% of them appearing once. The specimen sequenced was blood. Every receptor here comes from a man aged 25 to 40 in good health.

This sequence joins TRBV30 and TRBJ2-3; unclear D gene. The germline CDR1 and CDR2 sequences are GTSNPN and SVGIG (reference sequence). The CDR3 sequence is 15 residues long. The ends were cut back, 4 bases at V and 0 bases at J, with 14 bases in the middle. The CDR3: CAWTPLSLSTDTQYF. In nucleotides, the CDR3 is TGTGCCTGGACCCCCCTGTCGCTCAGCACAGATACGCAGTATTTT.

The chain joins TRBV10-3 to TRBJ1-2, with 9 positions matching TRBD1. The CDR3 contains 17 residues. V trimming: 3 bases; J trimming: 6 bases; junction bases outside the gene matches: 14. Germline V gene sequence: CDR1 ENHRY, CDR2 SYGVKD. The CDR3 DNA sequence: TGTGCCATCAGTGAATCTATCGGGGGACAGGGCGGGGATGGCTACACCTTC. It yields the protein CAISESIGGQGGDGYTF.

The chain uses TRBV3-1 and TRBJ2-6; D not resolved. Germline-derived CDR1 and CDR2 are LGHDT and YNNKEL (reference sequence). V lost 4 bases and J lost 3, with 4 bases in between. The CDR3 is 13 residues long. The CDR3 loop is CASSRFGANVLTF. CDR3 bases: TGTGCCAGCAGCCGGTTTGGGGCCAACGTCCTGACTTTC.

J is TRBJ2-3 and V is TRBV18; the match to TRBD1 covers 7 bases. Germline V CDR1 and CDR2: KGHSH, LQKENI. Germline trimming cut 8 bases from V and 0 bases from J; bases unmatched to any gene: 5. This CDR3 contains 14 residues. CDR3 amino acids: CASTGASSTDTQYF. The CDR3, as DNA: TGTGCCAGCACAGGGGCTTCTAGCACAGATACGCAGTATTTT.

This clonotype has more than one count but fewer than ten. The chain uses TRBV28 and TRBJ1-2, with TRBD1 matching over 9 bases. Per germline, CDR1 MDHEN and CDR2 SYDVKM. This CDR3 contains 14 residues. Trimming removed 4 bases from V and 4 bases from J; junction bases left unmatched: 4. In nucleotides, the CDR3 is TGTGCCAGCAGTTCCGGGACAGGGATCTATGGCTACACCTTC. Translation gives CASSSGTGIYGYTF.

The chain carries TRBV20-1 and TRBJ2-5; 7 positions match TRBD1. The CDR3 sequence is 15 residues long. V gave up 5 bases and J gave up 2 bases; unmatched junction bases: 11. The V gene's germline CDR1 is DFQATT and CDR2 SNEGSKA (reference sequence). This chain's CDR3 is CSAQPTGARQETQYF. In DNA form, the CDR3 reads TGCAGTGCTCAACCAACAGGGGCCCGACAAGAGACCCAGTACTTC.

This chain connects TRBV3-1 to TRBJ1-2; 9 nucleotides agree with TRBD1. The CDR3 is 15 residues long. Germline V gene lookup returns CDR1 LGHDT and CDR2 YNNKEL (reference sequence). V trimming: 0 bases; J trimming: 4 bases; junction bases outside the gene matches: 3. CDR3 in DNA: TGTGCCAGCAGCCAAGAAGGGACAGGGACCTATGGCTACACCTTC. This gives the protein CASSQEGTGTYGYTF.

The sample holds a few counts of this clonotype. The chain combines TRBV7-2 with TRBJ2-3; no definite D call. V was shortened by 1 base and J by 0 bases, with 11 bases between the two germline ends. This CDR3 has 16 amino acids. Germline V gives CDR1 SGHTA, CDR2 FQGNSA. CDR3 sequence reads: CASSLVFSRSTDTQYF. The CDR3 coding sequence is TGTGCCAGCAGCTTAGTCTTTTCCAGGAGCACAGATACGCAGTATTTT.

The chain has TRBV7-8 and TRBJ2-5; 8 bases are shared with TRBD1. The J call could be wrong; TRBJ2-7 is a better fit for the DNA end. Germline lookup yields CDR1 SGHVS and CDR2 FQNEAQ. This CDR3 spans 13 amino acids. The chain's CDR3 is CASSATGGDEQYF. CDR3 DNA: TGTGCCAGCAGCGCAACAGGGGGAGACGAGCAGTACTTC.

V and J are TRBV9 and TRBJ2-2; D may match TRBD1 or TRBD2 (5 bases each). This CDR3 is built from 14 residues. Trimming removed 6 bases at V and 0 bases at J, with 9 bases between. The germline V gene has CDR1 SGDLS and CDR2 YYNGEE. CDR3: CASMGTANTGELFF. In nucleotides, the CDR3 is TGTGCCAGCATGGGGACGGCGAACACCGGGGAGCTGTTTTTT.

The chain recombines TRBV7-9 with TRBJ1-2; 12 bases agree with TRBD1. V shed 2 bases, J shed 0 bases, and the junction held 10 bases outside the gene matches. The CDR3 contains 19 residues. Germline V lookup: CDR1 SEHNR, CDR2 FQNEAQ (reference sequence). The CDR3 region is CASSLRGTGGGAPNYGYTF. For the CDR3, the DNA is TGTGCCAGCAGCTTAAGAGGGACAGGGGGCGGAGCGCCTAACTATGGCTACACCTTC.

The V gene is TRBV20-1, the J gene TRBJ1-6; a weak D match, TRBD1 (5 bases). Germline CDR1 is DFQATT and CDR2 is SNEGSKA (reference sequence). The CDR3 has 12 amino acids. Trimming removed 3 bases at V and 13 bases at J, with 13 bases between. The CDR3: CSASDGGDPLHF. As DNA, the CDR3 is TGCAGTGCTAGCGATGGGGGGGATCCCCTCCACTTT.

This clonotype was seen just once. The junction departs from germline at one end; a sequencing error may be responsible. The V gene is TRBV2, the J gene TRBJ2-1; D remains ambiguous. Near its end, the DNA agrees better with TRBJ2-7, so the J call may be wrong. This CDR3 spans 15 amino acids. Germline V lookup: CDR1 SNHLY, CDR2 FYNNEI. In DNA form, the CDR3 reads TGTGCTAGCAGTGAAACTCCCAGCTCCTACAATGAGCAGTACTTC. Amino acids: CASSETPSSYNEQYF.

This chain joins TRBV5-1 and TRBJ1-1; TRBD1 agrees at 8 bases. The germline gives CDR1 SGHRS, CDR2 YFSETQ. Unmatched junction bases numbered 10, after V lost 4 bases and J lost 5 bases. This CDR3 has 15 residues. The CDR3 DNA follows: TGCGCCAGCAGCGTAAAGACAGGGGTCGGTACTGAAGCTTTCTTT. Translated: CASSVKTGVGTEAFF. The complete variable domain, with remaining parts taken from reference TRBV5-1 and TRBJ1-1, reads KAGVTQTPRYLIKTRGQQVTLSCSPISGHRSVSWYQQTPGQGLQFLFEYFSETQRNKGNFPGRFSGRQFSNSRSEMNVSTLELGDSALYLCASSVKTGVGTEAFFGQGTRLTVV.

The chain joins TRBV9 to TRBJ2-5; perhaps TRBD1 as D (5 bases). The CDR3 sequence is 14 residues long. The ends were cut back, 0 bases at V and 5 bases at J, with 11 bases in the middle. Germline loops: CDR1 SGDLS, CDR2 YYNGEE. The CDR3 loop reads CASSVGPGLETQYF. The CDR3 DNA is TGTGCCAGCAGCGTAGGCCCAGGGCTGGAGACCCAGTACTTC.

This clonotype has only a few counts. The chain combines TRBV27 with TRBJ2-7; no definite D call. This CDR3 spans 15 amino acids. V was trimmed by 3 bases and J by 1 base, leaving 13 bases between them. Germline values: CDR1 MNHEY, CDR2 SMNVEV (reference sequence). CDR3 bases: TGTGCCAGCAGTTTGAAATTTGCAGGTTCCTACGAGCAGTACTTC. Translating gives CASSLKFAGSYEQYF.

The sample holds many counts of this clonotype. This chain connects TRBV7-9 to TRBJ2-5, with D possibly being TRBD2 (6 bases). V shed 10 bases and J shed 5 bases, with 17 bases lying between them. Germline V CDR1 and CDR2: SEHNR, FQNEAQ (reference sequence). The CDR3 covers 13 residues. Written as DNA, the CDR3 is TGTGCCATCACGGAATCCGCGGGGGAGACCCAGTACTTC. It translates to CAITESAGETQYF.

DNA of the CDR3: TGTGCCAGCAGACCCGACATTCAAAGGGCCTACGAGCAGTACTTC. It translates to CASRPDIQRAYEQYF. The gene calls are TRBV6-5 and TRBJ2-7; D is unclear. This CDR3 region has 15 residues. The germline V gene has CDR1 MNHEY and CDR2 SVGAGI. The V and J ends lost 6 bases and 2 bases respectively, with 17 bases between them.